This TCR beta chain emerged from a study of cytomegalovirus exposure and HLA in healthy donors. Study conclusions and caveats: Sequencing artifact likely explains a cluster of highly shared sequence variants. Later analysis reportedly placed an Asian-associated ancestry cluster below the roughly 700-donor mean in N-insertions.

The CDR3 contains 15 residues. The V end was cut by 5 bases, the J end by 8 bases, with 19 bases between. Germline CDR1 and CDR2: SEHNR and FQNEAQ (reference sequence). Regarding this clone: Its target is unknown.

The PCR employed 60 Vbeta primers together with 13 Jbeta primers. How the authors handled the data: Tens of millions of unique TCR beta chains, around 10 million of them shared, were counted by a later analysis. Sequenced by immunoSEQ multiplex PCR; TCRdb stores in-frame clones only, minus some. That table gives V, J and clone size, and the DNA gave D and trimming. Here the sample table reports 150,000 to 200,000 clones. This sequence was found in a woman aged 55-75 years in good health and CMV-seronegative. The material sequenced was PBMCs. The chain carries TRBV7-9 and TRBJ2-1; D might be TRBD2 (5 bases). In DNA form, the CDR3 reads TGTGCCAGCAGCCGACTGACGGGATCGATCGATGAGCAGTTCTTC. Translated, it gives CASSRLTGSIDEQFF.